The T cell receptor (beta chain) under discussion was sequenced for a study of shared clonotypes between healthy human individuals (dated by TCRdb to the early 2020s). Describing the broader study: The cohort included a few men and two women between 18 and 49 years of age. For each donor, CD4 naive and CD4 memory were each given three plates, CD8 naive was given two plates, and CD8 memory was given one plate. To estimate repertoire size and how much clonotype sharing occurs between individuals, the study deeply sequenced the blood TCR repertoires of five healthy adults. To increase sequencing depth and limit assay-specific biases, TCR repertoire library preparation and sequencing were carried out by different laboratories using diverse techniques. Between about 0.94 and 8.9 billion PBMCs per donor were obtained by leukapheresis.

General conclusions and limits of the study: When four donors were compared, the shared fraction of clonotypes was around 5.1% for naive CD4, approximately 3.3% for naive CD8, roughly 2.3% for memory CD4, and 0.4% for memory CD8. Naive subsets generally had larger estimated clonotype richness than memory subsets did. Incomplete sequencing was indicated by rarefaction of sorted-subset datasets, despite the large sequencing depth. The small number of donors limited the genetic and exposure-history diversity represented. Compared with non-shared clonotypes, clonotypes shared by all four sorted-subset donors had higher generation probabilities. Only blood was sampled, and tissue TCR repertoires likely differ from those in blood. Based on pairwise subsampling, the degree of clonotype sharing among donors was expected to be affected by sequencing depth.

Using the deep immunoSEQ assay, TCR CDR3 regions were amplified from genomic DNA by multiplex PCR. Extracted genomic DNA from each cell subset was distributed evenly across all wells of several immunoSEQ 96-well plates, and each plate was treated as a replicate. For sorted subsets, roughly 190 ng of genomic DNA, equivalent to some 33,000 T cell genomes, went into each replicate PCR. Purified libraries were measured with a Qubit 3.0 fluorometer, size-checked on a Bioanalyzer 2100, and measured again with the KAPA Library Quantification kit. Each immunoSEQ 96-well plate was sequenced on its own single-read 150-cycle Illumina NextSeq 550 flow cell. The authors' pipeline ran thus. Because the immunoSEQ output included only junctional sequences and no quality scores, the filtering could not be the same as the filtering used for full-length reads. To assign V/J genes and CDR3, sequences were annotated against IMGT germline references using PyIR, a Python wrapper for IgBLAST v1.9. Any read was removed if the V/J assignment was weak (E-value above 1e-6), the CDR3 was missing, or the read contained stop codons, out-of-frame junctions, or ambiguous translated residues. V3J clonotypes were defined by identical inferred V gene, J gene, and CDR3 amino acid sequence. Percentage overlap between repertoires was calculated by dividing the number of shared unique clonotypes by the size of the smaller repertoire. Three approaches were used to assess repertoire richness: RTK rarefaction, the Chao1 estimator, and Recon v2.1 estimates of unobserved clonotypes. For all TCRbeta clonotypes obtained by the gDNA method from a few donors, generation probabilities were computed with OLGA. TCRdb mirrors the immuneACCESS table, restricted to in-frame sequences. Some clones are absent from its copies; in checked studies, under half trace to an unresolved V gene, and the reason for the others is unknown. V and J calls and clone size are copied from that table; D and trimming were computed from the DNA. The sample has about 960,000 clones on record, 76% of them singletons. The biggest ten clones account for about 1.5% of the sample.

The CDR3 has 15 amino acids, counting the end cysteine and phenylalanine. The retained sequence is limited to the CDR3, 45 bases, with the frame set at the first base. After removal of 5 bases from V and 6 bases from J, the junction retains 6 bases not matched to a gene. From a lookup of the germline V gene, CDR1 and CDR2 are SGHTA and FQGNSA. The donors were healthy, HIV-negative adults with no recently reported acute infections or vaccinations. Every donor was a Caucasian adult living in Nashville, Tennessee, USA. CD4+ T cells were enriched through magnetic negative selection, after which naive cells were positively selected on CD45RA and the remaining negative fraction served as the memory subset. Blood was collected by leukapheresis, and PBMCs were isolated by Ficoll-Histopaque density gradient centrifugation and then cryopreserved in liquid nitrogen vapor phase. Purity and quantity of every magnetically sorted T cell population were checked by analytical flow cytometry. Genomic DNA was isolated from each sorted fraction and quantified by UV absorbance on a Nanodrop 2000c.

On this clone: Its antigen remains unidentified. Per-base quality was not reported, and no clone a single base away is much larger than it.

This clonotype originated in a young man in good health. The material sequenced was memory CD4+ T cells sorted from blood. Explained via the paper, the cell subset or site label denotes: CD45RA-negative fraction. Recombination connected TRBV7-2 to TRBJ2-1, and TRBD1 matches 11 of the central bases. The DNA reads TGTGCCAGCAGCACAGGACAGGGGGCGGTCAATGAGCAGTTCTTC. Translated, it reads CASSTGQGAVNEQFF.